Sequencing of this T cell receptor beta chain was carried out in a study of T-cell reconstitution after alpha-beta-depleted transplantation in children. Study-level results: A year post-transplant, T-cell counts and diversity derived mostly from newly produced T cells. Several hundred rapidly expanded clones from non-depleted graft cells reportedly supplied alpha-beta T cells about two months post-transplant.

This CDR3 has 14 residues. Germline V gene data show CDR1 as DFQATT and CDR2 as SNEGSKA (reference sequence). The ends lost 6 bases at V and 3 bases at J; junction bases unmatched: 7. This clonotype was seen a few times. Its antigen remains unidentified. Library preparation (for TCRbeta) was performed with unique molecular identifiers. TCRdb passed the PCR reads through MiXCR, listing each CDR3 protein once. The data hold roughly 220,000 distinct CDR3 sequences, with roughly 8.3% observed a single time. Specimen: PBMCs, mostly from graft donor cells, collected 360 days after TCRalphabeta/CD19-depleted stem cell transplant. The sequence came from a male patient aged 2-15 years who had a stem cell transplant for acute myeloid leukemia, so the T cells may come from the graft donor. This chain uses TRBV20-1 with TRBJ1-1; 10 positions match TRBD1. The CDR3 spells CSAQTGGGYTEAFF. The CDR3 DNA reads as TGCAGTGCCCAGACAGGGGGCGGTTACACTGAAGCTTTCTTT.